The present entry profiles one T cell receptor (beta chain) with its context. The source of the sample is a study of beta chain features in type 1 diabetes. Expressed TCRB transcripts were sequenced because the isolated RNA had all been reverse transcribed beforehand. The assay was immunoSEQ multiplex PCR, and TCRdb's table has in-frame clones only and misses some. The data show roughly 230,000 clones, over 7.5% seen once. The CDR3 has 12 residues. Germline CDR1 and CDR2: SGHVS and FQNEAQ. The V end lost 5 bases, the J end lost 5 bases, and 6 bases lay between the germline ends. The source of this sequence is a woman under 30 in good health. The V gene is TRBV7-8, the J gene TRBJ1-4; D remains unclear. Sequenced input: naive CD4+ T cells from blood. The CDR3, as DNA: TGTGCCAGCAGCCCGGGAAATGAAAAACTGTTTTTT. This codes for CASSPGNEKLFF.